This record covers a single T cell receptor (beta chain). The antigen is undetermined. The sample originates from a study of molecular identifiers for immune sequencing clone quantification. In TCRdb, the PCR reads were re-called with MiXCR into one record per CDR3 protein. The table records some 320,000 distinct CDR3 sequences, about 22% of them present only once. Naive CD8 libraries used 20,000 to 1,000,000 sorted cells and 10%, 30% or 50% RNA. Naive CD8 T cells were picked out by sorting for CD8+CD4-CCR7+CD45RA+. The V end was cut by 4 bases, the J end by 1 base, with 7 bases between. Germline CDR1 is MNHNY and CDR2 is SVGAGI (reference sequence). The CDR3 totals 13 residues. The study's findings and limits: Reports indicate spiked Jurkat TCR RNA from one cell could be found among around 1 million naive cells.

This clonotype was sampled from a human donor in good health. Some libraries in this study had Jurkat cell RNA spiked in. Sequencing used naive CD8+ T cells from blood, with Jurkat cell RNA spiked in. Subset noted: FACS-sorted CD8+CD4-CCR7+CD45RA+ naive T cells. The chain is built from TRBV6-6 and TRBJ2-5; no definite D call. This CDR3 reads CASSSRSQETQYF. As DNA, the CDR3 is TGTGCCAGCAGTTCCAGGAGCCAAGAGACCCAGTACTTC.